The 25 T cell receptor beta chains in this list originate from one sample, sequenced in a study of beta chain features in type 1 diabetes. The sequenced template was cDNA made from the entire isolated RNA. The protocol was immunoSEQ multiplex PCR, while the TCRdb copy is restricted to in-frame clones and leaves out a portion. The data show over 500,000 clones, with about 16% seen just once and 0.093% held by the top ten. The sample taken for sequencing was naive CD4+ T cells from blood. The receptor source for this set is a man between 18 and 35 years old in good health.

This clone was detected a few times. Other DNA sequences in this sample translate to the same CDR3. This chain links TRBV18 with TRBJ1-1; no clear D gene. This CDR3 comprises 12 residues. V was pared by 2 bases and J by 3 bases, with 4 bases between. The V gene's germline CDR1 is KGHSH and CDR2 LQKENI. CDR3 sequence: CASSPGDTEAFF. The CDR3 nucleotides read TGTGCCAGCTCACCAGGAGACACTGAAGCTTTCTTT.

There are a few counts of this clone. V gene TRBV14 combines with J gene TRBJ2-7, with a possible D match to TRBD2 (5 bases). The CDR3 has 15 amino acids. CDR1 and CDR2 (germline): SGHDN, FVKESK. Trimming removed 2 bases from V and 4 bases from J, with 15 bases in between. Written as DNA, the CDR3 is TGTGCCAGCAGCCAATCGACCCTAAGGAGGTACGAGCAGTACTTC. It translates to CASSQSTLRRYEQYF.

This chain uses TRBV7-9 with TRBJ1-1; D gene unclear. The germline V and J ends were trimmed by 1 base and 5 bases, with 8 bases remaining between them. The CDR3 runs to 13 residues. Germline values: CDR1 SEHNR, CDR2 FQNEAQ (reference sequence). The CDR3 region is CASSLGTATEAFF. The CDR3 region has the DNA TGTGCCAGCAGCTTAGGGACGGCTACTGAAGCTTTCTTT.

This chain connects TRBV9 to TRBJ2-1; 10 positions match TRBD2. Germline loops: CDR1 SGDLS, CDR2 YYNGEE. The CDR3 spans 15 residues. V dropped 3 bases and J dropped 3; count of bases not matched to a gene: 3. CDR3 loop: CASSGGTSDYNEQFF. The CDR3 DNA reads as TGTGCCAGCAGCGGCGGGACTAGCGACTACAATGAGCAGTTCTTC.

The chain couples TRBV19 to TRBJ2-7, with D unresolved. Trimming shortened V by 3 bases and J by 0 bases, and 12 bases separated the two germline ends. Germline CDR1 LNHDA, CDR2 SQIVND (reference sequence). The CDR3 consists of 15 residues. This chain's CDR3 is CASSMSGLSSYEQYF. In DNA form, the CDR3 reads TGTGCCAGTAGTATGTCGGGCCTTAGCTCCTACGAGCAGTACTTC.

The chain recombines TRBV5-1 with TRBJ2-7, with 9 nucleotides matching TRBD1. Germline values: CDR1 SGHRS, CDR2 YFSETQ. The J segment lost 4 bases and the V segment lost 4 bases, leaving 15 bases of the junction unmatched. This CDR3 spans 17 amino acids. For the CDR3, the DNA is TGCGCCAGCAGCGCATCCTTGACTGGACAGGGGATGTACGAGCAGTACTTC. It translates to CASSASLTGQGMYEQYF.

The chain recombines TRBV15 with TRBJ1-1, with TRBD1 identical over 8 bases. Per germline, CDR1 LNHNV and CDR2 YYDKDF (reference sequence). The V segment lost 5 bases and the J segment 3 bases; nucleotides outside the gene matches: 2. CDR3 length equals 13 residues. For the CDR3, the DNA is TGTGCCACCAGCTTGACAGGGGACACTGAAGCTTTCTTT. It specifies CATSLTGDTEAFF.

The J gene is TRBJ2-7, the V gene TRBV5-4, with TRBD2 matching over 10 bases. This CDR3 has 16 amino acids. Germline lookup yields CDR1 SGHNT and CDR2 YYREEE (reference sequence). V lost 0 bases, J lost 2 bases, and 5 bases stayed unmatched. Written as DNA, the CDR3 is TGTGCCAGCAGCTTGGATGTCAGCGGGGGGGCCTACGAGCAGTACTTC. Its protein product is CASSLDVSGGAYEQYF.

The chain couples TRBV19 to TRBJ1-1; maybe TRBD1 (6 bases). The CDR3 covers 15 residues. CDR1 is LNHDA and CDR2 is SQIVND in the germline V gene (reference sequence). V was pared by 6 bases and J by 0 bases, with 14 bases between. The CDR3 reads CASSPIDRLNTEAFF. The CDR3, as DNA: TGTGCCAGTAGCCCGATAGACAGGTTGAACACTGAAGCTTTCTTT.

This clone has only a few counts. The chain uses TRBV9 and TRBJ2-3; TRBD1 matches 7 bases. This CDR3 comprises 16 residues. Germline values: CDR1 SGDLS, CDR2 YYNGEE. With V trimmed by 4 bases and J by 2 bases, 10 bases remained unmatched. CDR3 nucleotides: TGTGCCAGCAGCTTAATGACAGGGATCCTCACAGATACGCAGTATTTT. Translation gives CASSLMTGILTDTQYF.

The gene calls are TRBV2 and TRBJ1-6; TRBD1 matches 7 bases. The germline V gene encodes CDR1 SNHLY and CDR2 FYNNEI. The V and J ends lost 1 base and 5 bases, in that order; junction bases with no gene match: 5. The CDR3 extends over 16 amino acids. CDR3: CASSEGNRGHNSPLHF. Here the CDR3 DNA reads TGTGCCAGCAGTGAAGGGAACAGGGGCCATAATTCACCCCTCCACTTT.

The chain links TRBV27 to TRBJ2-1; 15 bases are shared with TRBD2. Looked up from germline, CDR1 is MNHEY and CDR2 is SMNVEV (reference sequence). The V segment lost 6 bases and the J segment 4 bases; nucleotides outside the gene matches: 4. This CDR3 contains 16 residues. CDR3 amino acids: CASRRTSGGVYNEQFF. CDR3 sequence (DNA): TGTGCCAGCAGGCGGACTAGCGGGGGGGTTTACAATGAGCAGTTCTTC.

This clone has only a few counts. The V and J genes are TRBV13 and TRBJ1-1; 8 nucleotides match TRBD1. The CDR3 loop spans 15 amino acids. V lost 6 bases to trimming and J lost 0 bases; unmatched junction nucleotides: 6. Germline CDR1 reads PRHDT; CDR2 reads FYEKMQ (reference sequence). CDR3 region: CASRGTGSMNTEAFF. The CDR3 region has the DNA TGTGCCAGCAGGGGGACAGGAAGCATGAACACTGAAGCTTTCTTT.

This sequence joins TRBV7-8 and TRBJ2-1; 8 bases fit TRBD1. Germline CDR1 and CDR2: SGHVS and FQNEAQ. The ends lost 4 bases at V and 0 bases at J; junction bases unmatched: 2. The length of the CDR3 is 15 residues. The CDR3 coding sequence is TGTGCCAGCAGCTCGGACAGGGCCTCCTACAATGAGCAGTTCTTC. Its translation: CASSSDRASYNEQFF.

The chain uses TRBV30 and TRBJ1-6, with no clear D. The CDR3 runs 14 residues. Per the germline V gene, CDR1 is GTSNPN and CDR2 is SVGIG (reference sequence). Trimming left V 0 bases short and J 8 bases short, with 11 bases between. The CDR3 here is CAWSVDPRYSPLHF. The CDR3 DNA follows: TGTGCCTGGAGTGTAGATCCTAGATATTCACCCCTCCACTTT.

The chain couples TRBV21-1 to TRBJ1-1. TRBV21-1 is a documented pseudogene. The CDR3 covers 14 residues. The CDR3 region is CGSPAGGGNTEAFF. The DNA of the CDR3 is TGTGGCAGCCCGGCGGGAGGGGGGAACACTGAAGCTTTCTTT.

This clone was detected a few times. The chain is built from TRBV4-3 and TRBJ2-7, with 9 bases that match TRBD2. The CDR3 runs to 15 residues. From germline, CDR1 is LGHNA and CDR2 YSLEER. Losses at the gene ends were 0 bases for V and 6 bases for J; bases not matched to a gene: 6. DNA for the CDR3: TGCGCCAGCAGCCAAGACCTAGCGGGATCCCGCGAGCAGTACTTC. Translated, it gives CASSQDLAGSREQYF.

The rearrangement joins TRBV9 to TRBJ2-4; TRBD1 agrees at 8 bases. The J segment lost 7 bases and the V segment lost 1 base, leaving 7 bases of the junction unmatched. This CDR3 has 15 residues. CDR1 and CDR2 from the germline V gene are SGDLS and YYNGEE. CDR3: CASSVRGQGGNIQYF. The CDR3 nucleotides are TGTGCCAGCAGCGTAAGAGGACAGGGTGGGAACATTCAGTACTTC. Drawing the rest from reference TRBV9 and TRBJ2-4, the complete variable domain is DSGVTQTPKHLITATGQRVTLRCSPRSGDLSVYWYQQSLDQGLQFLIQYYNGEERAKGNILERFSAQQFPDLHSELNLSSLELGDSALYFCASSVRGQGGNIQYFGAGTRLSVL.

The chain recombines TRBV15 with TRBJ1-1; D remains unclear. This CDR3 has 15 residues. The germline V and J ends were trimmed by 1 base and 5 bases, with 14 bases remaining between them. From germline, CDR1 is LNHNV and CDR2 YYDKDF (reference sequence). The CDR3: CATSRGRGGWTEAFF. CDR3 bases: TGTGCCACCAGCAGAGGTCGAGGAGGATGGACTGAAGCTTTCTTT.

This clone was picked up a small number of times. The CDR3 nucleotides read TGCGCCAGCAGCTTTGGGGGGGCGGAGCAGTTCTTC. Translation: CASSFGGAEQFF. The gene calls are TRBV5-1 and TRBJ2-1, with D possibly being TRBD2 (7 bases). Germline CDR1 and CDR2: SGHRS and YFSETQ. V was cut by 2 bases and J by 10 bases, with 10 bases left in between. This CDR3 contains 12 residues. Together with reference TRBV5-1 and TRBJ2-1, the CDR3 gives the full variable domain: KAGVTQTPRYLIKTRGQQVTLSCSPISGHRSVSWYQQTPGQGLQFLFEYFSETQRNKGNFPGRFSGRQFSNSRSEMNVSTLELGDSALYLCASSFGGAEQFFGPGTRLTVL.

The V call is TRBV19, the J call TRBJ2-7; TRBD1 aligns across 10 bases. The CDR3 covers 14 residues. The germline CDR1 and CDR2 sequences are LNHDA and SQIVND (reference sequence). V was pared by 7 bases and J by 3 bases, with 6 bases of the junction left unmatched. DNA of the CDR3: TGTGCCAGTACCCCCGGACAGGGGGGCTACGAGCAGTACTTC. Amino acids: CASTPGQGGYEQYF.

The rearrangement links TRBV5-4 to TRBJ2-7, with 8 bases fitting TRBD2. CDR1 is SGHNT and CDR2 is YYREEE in the germline V gene (reference sequence). CDR3 size: 15 residues. The trim removed 3 bases at V and 7 bases at J, leaving 12 bases unmatched. Written as DNA, the CDR3 is TGTGCCAGCAGCTCGCCGCCGGGGGGGCGGGAGGAGCAGTACTTC. Translated: CASSSPPGGREEQYF.

This clone was seen a handful of times. V and J are TRBV4-2 and TRBJ2-3; the D call may be TRBD1 or TRBD2 (6 bases each). V was clipped by 1 base and J by 0 bases, with 14 bases between them. Germline CDR1 and CDR2: LGHNA and YNFKEQ. The CDR3 sequence is 17 residues long. In nucleotides, the CDR3 is TGTGCCAGCAGCCAAGTTATCCGGGGGCCTAGCACAGATACGCAGTATTTT. Encoded protein: CASSQVIRGPSTDTQYF.

This clone was seen repeatedly, ten times or more. The chain joins TRBV21-1 to TRBJ2-4; TRBD2 is the table's D call and was not checked against the DNA. TRBV21-1 is shown as a pseudogene. The CDR3 extends over 14 amino acids. In nucleotides, the CDR3 is TGTGCCAGCAGCACTCACCTCGAGAAAAACATTCAGTACTTC. Translating gives CASSTHLEKNIQYF.

The chain carries TRBV5-1 and TRBJ1-1; tentative D call: TRBD1 (5 bases). V was clipped by 0 bases and J by 4 bases, with 16 bases between them. The CDR3 is 16 residues long. Germline lookup yields CDR1 SGHRS and CDR2 YFSETQ. The DNA of the CDR3 is TGCGCCAGCAGCTTGGGAACGTCCGGGAGGGGCACTGAAGCTTTCTTT. It specifies CASSLGTSGRGTEAFF.